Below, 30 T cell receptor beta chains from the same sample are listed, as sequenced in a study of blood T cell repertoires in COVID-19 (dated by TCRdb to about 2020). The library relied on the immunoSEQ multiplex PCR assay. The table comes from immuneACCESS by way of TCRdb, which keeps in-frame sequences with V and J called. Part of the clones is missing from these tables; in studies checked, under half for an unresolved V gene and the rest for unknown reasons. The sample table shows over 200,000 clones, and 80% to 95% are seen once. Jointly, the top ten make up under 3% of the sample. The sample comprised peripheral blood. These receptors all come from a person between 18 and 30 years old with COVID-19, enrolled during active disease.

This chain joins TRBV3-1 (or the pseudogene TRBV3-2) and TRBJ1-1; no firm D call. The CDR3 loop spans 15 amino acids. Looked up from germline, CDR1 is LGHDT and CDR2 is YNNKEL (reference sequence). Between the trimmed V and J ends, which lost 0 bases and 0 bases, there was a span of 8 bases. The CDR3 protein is CASSQERIMNTEAFF. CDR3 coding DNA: TGTGCCAGCAGCCAAGAGCGAATCATGAACACTGAAGCTTTCTTT.

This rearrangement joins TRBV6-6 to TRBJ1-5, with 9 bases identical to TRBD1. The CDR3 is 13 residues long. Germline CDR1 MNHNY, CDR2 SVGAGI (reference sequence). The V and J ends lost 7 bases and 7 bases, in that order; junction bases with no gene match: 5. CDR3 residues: CASIQGQGQPQHF. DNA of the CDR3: TGTGCCAGCATCCAGGGACAGGGACAGCCCCAGCATTTT.

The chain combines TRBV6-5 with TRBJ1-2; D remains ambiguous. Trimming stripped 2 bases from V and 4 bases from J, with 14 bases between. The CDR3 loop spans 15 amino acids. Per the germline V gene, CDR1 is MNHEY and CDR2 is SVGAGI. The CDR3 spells CASSYPLERGYGYTF. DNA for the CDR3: TGTGCCAGCAGTTACCCCTTGGAGAGAGGCTATGGCTACACCTTC.

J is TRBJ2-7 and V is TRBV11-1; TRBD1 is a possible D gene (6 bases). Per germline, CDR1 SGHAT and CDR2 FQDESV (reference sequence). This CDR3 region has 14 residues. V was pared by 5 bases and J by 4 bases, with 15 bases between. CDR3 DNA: TGTGCCAGCAGCGGGGGACCCACAGGGTACGAGCAGTACTTC. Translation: CASSGGPTGYEQYF.

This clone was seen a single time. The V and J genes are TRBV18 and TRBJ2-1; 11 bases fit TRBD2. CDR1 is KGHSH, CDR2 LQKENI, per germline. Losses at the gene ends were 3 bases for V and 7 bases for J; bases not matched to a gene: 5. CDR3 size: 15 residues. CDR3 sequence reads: CASSPLLAGGNEQFF. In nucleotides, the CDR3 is TGTGCCAGCTCACCGTTGCTAGCGGGAGGTAATGAGCAGTTCTTC. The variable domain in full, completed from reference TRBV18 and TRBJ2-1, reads NAGVMQNPRHLVRRRGQEARLRCSPMKGHSHVYWYRQLPEEGLKFMVYLQKENIIDESGMPKERFSAEFPKEGPSILRIQQVVRGDSAAYFCASSPLLAGGNEQFFGPGTRLTVL.

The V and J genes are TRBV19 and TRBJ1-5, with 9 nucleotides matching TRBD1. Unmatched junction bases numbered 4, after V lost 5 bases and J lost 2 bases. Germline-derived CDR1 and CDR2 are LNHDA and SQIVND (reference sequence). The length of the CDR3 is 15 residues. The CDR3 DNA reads TGTGCCAGTAGTGGGGACAGGGTCGGCAATCAGCCCCAGCATTTT. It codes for CASSGDRVGNQPQHF.

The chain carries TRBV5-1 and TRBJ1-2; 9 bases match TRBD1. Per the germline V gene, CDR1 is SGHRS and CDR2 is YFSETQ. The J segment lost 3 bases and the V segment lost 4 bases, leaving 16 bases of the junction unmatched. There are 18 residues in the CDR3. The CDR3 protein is CASSPTGQGIGVDYGYTF. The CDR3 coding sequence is TGCGCCAGCAGCCCGACCGGACAGGGGATTGGGGTTGACTATGGCTACACCTTC.

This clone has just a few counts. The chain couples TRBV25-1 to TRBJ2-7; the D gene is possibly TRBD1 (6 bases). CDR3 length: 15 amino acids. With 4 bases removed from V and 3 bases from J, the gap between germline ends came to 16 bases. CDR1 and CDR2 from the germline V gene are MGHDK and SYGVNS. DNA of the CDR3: TGTGCCAGCAGTGCAGGGGAAAGTTCCCTCTACGAGCAGTACTTC. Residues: CASSAGESSLYEQYF.

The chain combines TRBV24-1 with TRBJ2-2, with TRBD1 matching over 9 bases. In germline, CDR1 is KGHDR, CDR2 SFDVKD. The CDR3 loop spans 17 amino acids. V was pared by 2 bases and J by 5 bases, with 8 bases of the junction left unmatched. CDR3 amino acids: CATSDSSGTGRTGELFF. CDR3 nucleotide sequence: TGTGCCACCAGTGATTCATCCGGGACAGGGCGAACCGGGGAGCTGTTTTTT.

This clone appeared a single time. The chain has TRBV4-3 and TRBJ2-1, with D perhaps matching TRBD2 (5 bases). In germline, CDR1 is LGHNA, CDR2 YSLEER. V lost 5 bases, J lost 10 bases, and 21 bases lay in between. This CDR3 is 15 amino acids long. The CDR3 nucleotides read TGCGCCAGCAGCGTGCGTTGGGCCGCCACGGGGGAGCAGTTCTTC. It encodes CASSVRWAATGEQFF.

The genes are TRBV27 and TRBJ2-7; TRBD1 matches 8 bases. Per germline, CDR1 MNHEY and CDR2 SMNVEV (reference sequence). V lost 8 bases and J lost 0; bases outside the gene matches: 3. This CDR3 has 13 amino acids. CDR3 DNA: TGTGCCAGCGGGCAGGGGGCCTCCTACGAGCAGTACTTC. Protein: CASGQGASYEQYF.

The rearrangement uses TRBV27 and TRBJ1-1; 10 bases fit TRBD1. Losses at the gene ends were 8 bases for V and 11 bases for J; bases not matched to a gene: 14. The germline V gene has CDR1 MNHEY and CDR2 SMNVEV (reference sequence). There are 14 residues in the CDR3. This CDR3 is CASGSQGTGDGAFF. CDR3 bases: TGTGCCAGCGGGTCCCAGGGGACAGGGGACGGTGCTTTCTTT.

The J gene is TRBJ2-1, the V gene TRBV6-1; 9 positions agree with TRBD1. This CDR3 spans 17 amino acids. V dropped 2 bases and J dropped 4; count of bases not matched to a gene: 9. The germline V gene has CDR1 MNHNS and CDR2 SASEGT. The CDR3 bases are TGTGCCAGCAGTGAAACCCCCGGGACAGGGTGGTACAATGAGCAGTTCTTC. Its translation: CASSETPGTGWYNEQFF.

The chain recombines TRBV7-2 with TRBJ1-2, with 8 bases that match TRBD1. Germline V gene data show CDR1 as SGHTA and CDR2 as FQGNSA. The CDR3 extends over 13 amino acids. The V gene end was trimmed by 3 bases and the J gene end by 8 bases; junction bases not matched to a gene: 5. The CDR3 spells CASSFGDRRGYTF. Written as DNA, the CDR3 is TGTGCCAGCAGCTTCGGGGACAGGCGCGGCTACACCTTC.

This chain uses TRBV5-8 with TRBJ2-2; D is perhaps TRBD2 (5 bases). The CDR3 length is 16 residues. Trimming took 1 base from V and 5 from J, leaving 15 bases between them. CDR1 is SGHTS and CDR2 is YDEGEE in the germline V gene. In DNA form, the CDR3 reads TGTGCCAGCAGCTTGAACCCCGGGTCGGGGACCGGGGAGCTGTTTTTT. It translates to CASSLNPGSGTGELFF.

The CDR3 nucleotides are TGTGCCAGCATGAAACGCCGGGAGGCGAACACCGGGGAGCTGTTTTTT. It encodes CASMKRREANTGELFF. This chain joins TRBV11-2 and TRBJ2-2; 7 bases map to TRBD2. Unmatched junction bases numbered 8, after V lost 7 bases and J lost 0 bases. There are 16 residues in the CDR3. From germline, CDR1 is SGHAT and CDR2 FQNNGV.

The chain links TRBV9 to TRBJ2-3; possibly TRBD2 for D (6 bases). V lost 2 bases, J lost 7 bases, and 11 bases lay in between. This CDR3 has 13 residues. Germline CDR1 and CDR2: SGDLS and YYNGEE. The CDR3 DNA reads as TGTGCCAGCAGCGTGTCCGGGGACTATACGCAGTATTTT. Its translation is CASSVSGDYTQYF. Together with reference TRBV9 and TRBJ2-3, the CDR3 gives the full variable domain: DSGVTQTPKHLITATGQRVTLRCSPRSGDLSVYWYQQSLDQGLQFLIQYYNGEERAKGNILERFSAQQFPDLHSELNLSSLELGDSALYFCASSVSGDYTQYFGPGTRLTVL.

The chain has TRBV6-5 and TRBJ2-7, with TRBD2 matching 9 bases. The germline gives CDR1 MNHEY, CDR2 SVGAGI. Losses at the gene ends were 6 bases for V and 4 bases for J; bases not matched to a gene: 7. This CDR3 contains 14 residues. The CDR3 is CASSLAGLSYEQYF. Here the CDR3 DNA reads TGTGCCAGCAGCCTAGCGGGACTTTCTTACGAGCAGTACTTC.

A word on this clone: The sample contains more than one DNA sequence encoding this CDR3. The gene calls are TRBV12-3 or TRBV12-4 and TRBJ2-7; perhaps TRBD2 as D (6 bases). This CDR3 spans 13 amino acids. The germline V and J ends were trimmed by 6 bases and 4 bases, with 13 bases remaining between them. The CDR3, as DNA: TGTGCCAGCAGCCCGGCTGGGGGGTACGAGCAGTACTTC. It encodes CASSPAGGYEQYF.

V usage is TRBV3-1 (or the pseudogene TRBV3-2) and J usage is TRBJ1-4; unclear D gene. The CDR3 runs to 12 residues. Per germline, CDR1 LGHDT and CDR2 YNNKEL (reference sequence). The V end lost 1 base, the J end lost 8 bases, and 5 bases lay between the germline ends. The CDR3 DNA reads TGTGCCAGCAGCCAAGGCGCCGAAAAACTGTTTTTT. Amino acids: CASSQGAEKLFF.

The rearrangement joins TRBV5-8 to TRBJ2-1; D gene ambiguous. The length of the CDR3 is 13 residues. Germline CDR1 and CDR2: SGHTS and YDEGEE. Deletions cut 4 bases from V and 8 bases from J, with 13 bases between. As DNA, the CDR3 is TGTGCCAGCAGCCTAGACTCCTTAGATGAGCAGTTCTTC. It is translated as CASSLDSLDEQFF. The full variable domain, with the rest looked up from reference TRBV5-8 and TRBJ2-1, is EAGVTQSPTHLIKTRGQQATLRCSPISGHTSVYWYQQALGLGLQFLLWYDEGEERNRGNFPPRFSGRQFPNYSSELNVNALELEDSALYLCASSLDSLDEQFFGPGTRLTVL.

The CDR3 reads CASSQESGTGGNEQFF. The CDR3 DNA reads as TGTGCCAGCAGCCAAGAATCGGGGACAGGGGGCAATGAGCAGTTCTTC. The rearrangement links TRBV14 to TRBJ2-1; 11 nucleotides agree with TRBD1. Germline assignment: CDR1 SGHDN and CDR2 FVKESK. J was trimmed by 6 bases and V by 0 bases; bases with no gene match: 4. There are 16 residues in the CDR3. Filled out from reference TRBV14 and TRBJ2-1, the complete variable domain reads EAGVTQFPSHSVIEKGQTVTLRCDPISGHDNLYWYRRVMGKEIKFLLHFVKESKQDESGMPNNRFLAERTGGTYSTLKVQPAELEDSGVYFCASSQESGTGGNEQFFGPGTRLTVL.

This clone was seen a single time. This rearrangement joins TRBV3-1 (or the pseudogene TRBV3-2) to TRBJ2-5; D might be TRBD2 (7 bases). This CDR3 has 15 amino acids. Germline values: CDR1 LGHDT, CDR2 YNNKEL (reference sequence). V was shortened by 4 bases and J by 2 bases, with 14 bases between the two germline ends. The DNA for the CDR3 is TGTGCCAGCAGCCTCCCGGGGGGCTTTCAAGAGACCCAGTACTTC. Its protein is CASSLPGGFQETQYF.

CDR3 sequence: CASSATASGTTLLYF. The CDR3 DNA follows: TGTGCCAGCAGCGCCACGGCTAGCGGTACTACGTTGTTGTACTTC. V is TRBV9 and J is TRBJ2-7, with 7 bases fitting TRBD2. The CDR3 length is 15 residues. V was clipped by 3 bases and J by 12 bases; unmatched bases: 18. Germline V gene data show CDR1 as SGDLS and CDR2 as YYNGEE.

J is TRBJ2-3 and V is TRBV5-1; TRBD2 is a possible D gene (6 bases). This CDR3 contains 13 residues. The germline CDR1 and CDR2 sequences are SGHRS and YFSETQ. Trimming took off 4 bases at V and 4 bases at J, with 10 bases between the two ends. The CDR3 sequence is CASSAGLSDTQYF. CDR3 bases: TGCGCCAGCAGCGCGGGACTTTCAGATACGCAGTATTTT.

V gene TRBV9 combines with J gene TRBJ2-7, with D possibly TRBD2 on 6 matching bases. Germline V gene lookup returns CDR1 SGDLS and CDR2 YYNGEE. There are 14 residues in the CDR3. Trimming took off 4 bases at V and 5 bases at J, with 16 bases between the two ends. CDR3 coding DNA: TGTGCCAGCAGCCTGGGCGGGGTGCTCGACGAGCAGTACTTC. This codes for CASSLGGVLDEQYF. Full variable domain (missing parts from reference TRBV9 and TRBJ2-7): DSGVTQTPKHLITATGQRVTLRCSPRSGDLSVYWYQQSLDQGLQFLIQYYNGEERAKGNILERFSAQQFPDLHSELNLSSLELGDSALYFCASSLGGVLDEQYFGPGTRLTVT.

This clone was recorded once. CDR3: CAISAGGPSEQYF. CDR3 nucleotide sequence: TGTGCCATCAGTGCGGGGGGGCCCTCCGAGCAGTACTTC. This sequence joins TRBV10-3 and TRBJ2-7, with 8 bases fitting TRBD2. CDR3 length: 13 residues. With 4 bases clipped from V and 6 bases from J, the junction kept 5 bases outside the gene matches. Looked up from germline, CDR1 is ENHRY and CDR2 is SYGVKD.

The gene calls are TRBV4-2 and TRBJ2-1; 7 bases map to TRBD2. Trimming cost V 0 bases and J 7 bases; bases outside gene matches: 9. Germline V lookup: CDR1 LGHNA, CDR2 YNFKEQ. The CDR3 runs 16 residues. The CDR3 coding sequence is TGTGCCAGCAGCCAAGAGAAACGGGAGGTTGCTAATGAGCAGTTCTTC. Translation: CASSQEKREVANEQFF.

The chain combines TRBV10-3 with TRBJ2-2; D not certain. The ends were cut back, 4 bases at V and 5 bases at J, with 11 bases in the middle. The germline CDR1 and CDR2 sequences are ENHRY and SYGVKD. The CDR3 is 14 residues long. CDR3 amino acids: CAISAIPGTGELFF. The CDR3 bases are TGTGCCATCAGTGCAATTCCAGGTACCGGGGAGCTGTTTTTT.

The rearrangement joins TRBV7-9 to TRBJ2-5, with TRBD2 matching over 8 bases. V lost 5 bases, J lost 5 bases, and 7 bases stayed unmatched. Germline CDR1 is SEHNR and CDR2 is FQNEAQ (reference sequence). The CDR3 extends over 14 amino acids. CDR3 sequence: CASSTSGQRETQYF. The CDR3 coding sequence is TGTGCCAGCAGCACTAGCGGCCAGAGGGAGACCCAGTACTTC.